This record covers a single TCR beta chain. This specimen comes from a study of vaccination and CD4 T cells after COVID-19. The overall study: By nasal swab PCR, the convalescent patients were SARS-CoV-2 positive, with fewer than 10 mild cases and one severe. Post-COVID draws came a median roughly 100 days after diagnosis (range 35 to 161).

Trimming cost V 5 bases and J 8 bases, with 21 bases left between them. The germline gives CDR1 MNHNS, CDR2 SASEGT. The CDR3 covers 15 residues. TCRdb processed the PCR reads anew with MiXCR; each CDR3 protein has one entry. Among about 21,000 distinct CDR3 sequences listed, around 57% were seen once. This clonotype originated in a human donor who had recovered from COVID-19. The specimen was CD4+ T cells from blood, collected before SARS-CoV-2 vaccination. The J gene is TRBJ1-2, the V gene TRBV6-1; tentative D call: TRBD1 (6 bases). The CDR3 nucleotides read TGTGCCAGCAGTCCCCCAGGGGTACCCTCGATGGGCTACACCTTC. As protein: CASSPPGVPSMGYTF.